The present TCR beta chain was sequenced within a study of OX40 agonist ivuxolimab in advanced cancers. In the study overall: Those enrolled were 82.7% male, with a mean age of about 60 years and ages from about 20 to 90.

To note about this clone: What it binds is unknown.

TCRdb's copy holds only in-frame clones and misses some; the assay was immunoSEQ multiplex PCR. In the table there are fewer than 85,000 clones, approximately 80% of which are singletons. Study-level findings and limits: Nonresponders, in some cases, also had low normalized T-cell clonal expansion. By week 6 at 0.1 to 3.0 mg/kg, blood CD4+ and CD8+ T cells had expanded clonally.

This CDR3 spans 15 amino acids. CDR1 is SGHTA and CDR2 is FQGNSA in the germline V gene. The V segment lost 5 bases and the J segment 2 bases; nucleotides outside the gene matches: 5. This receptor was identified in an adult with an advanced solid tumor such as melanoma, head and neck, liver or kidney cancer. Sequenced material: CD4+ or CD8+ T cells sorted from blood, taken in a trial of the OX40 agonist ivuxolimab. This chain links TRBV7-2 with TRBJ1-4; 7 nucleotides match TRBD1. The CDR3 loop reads CASSAVQGTNEKLFF. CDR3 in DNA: TGTGCCAGCAGCGCAGTACAGGGGACTAATGAAAAACTGTTTTTT.